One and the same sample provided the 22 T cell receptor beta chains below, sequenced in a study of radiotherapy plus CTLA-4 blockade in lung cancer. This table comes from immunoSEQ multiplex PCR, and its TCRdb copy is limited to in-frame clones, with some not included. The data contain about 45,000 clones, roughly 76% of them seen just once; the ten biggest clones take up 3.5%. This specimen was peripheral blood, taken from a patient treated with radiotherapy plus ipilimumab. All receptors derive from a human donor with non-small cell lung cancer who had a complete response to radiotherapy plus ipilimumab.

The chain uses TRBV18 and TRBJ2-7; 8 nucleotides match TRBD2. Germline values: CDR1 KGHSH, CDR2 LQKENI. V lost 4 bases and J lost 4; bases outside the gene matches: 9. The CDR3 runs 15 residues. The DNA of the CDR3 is TGTGCCAGCTCACATGCCGGGGGGGGCCAATACGAGCAGTACTTC. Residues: CASSHAGGGQYEQYF. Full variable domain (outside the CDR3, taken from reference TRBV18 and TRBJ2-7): NAGVMQNPRHLVRRRGQEARLRCSPMKGHSHVYWYRQLPEEGLKFMVYLQKENIIDESGMPKERFSAEFPKEGPSILRIQQVVRGDSAAYFCASSHAGGGQYEQYFGPGTRLTVT.

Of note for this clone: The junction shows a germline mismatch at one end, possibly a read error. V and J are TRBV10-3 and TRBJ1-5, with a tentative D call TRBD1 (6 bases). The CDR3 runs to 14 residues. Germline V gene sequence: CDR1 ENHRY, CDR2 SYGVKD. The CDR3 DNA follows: TGTGCCAGCAGTTACTCGCAGGGGTATCAGCCCCAGCATTTT. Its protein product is CASSYSQGYQPQHF.

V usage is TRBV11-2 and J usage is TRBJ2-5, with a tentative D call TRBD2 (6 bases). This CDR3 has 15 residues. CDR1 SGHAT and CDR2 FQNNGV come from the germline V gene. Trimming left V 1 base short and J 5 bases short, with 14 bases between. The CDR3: CASSLASGGVETQYF. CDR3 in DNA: TGTGCCAGCAGCTTAGCTTCGGGCGGGGTTGAGACCCAGTACTTC.

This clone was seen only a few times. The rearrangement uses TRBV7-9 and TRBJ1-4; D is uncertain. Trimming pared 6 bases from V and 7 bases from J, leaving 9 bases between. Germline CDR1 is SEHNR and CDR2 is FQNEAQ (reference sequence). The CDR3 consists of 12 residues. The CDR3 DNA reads TGTGCCAGCAGTATACAGACTGAAAAACTGTTTTTT. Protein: CASSIQTEKLFF.

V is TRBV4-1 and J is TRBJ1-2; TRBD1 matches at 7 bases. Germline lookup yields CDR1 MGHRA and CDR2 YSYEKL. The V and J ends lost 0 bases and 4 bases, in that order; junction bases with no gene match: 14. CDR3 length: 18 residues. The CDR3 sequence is CASSQDPYRRTGGYGYTF. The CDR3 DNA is TGCGCCAGCAGCCAAGATCCTTACAGGAGGACAGGCGGCTATGGCTACACCTTC.

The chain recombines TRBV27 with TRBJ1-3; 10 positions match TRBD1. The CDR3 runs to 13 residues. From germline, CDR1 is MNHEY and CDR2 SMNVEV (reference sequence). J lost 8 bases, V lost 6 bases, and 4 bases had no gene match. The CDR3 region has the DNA TGTGCCAGCAGCCAAGACAGGGGGCACACCATATATTTT. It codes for CASSQDRGHTIYF.

The CDR3 DNA reads as TGTGCCTGGAGTGTACGCCAGGGCCGGCGCCTCACTGAAGCTTTCTTT. Its protein is CAWSVRQGRRLTEAFF. V gene TRBV30 combines with J gene TRBJ1-1, with D possibly matching TRBD1 (5 bases). This CDR3 is 16 amino acids long. The germline V gene encodes CDR1 GTSNPN and CDR2 SVGIG (reference sequence). The V gene lost 0 bases and the J gene lost 4 bases, with 18 bases spanning the gap.

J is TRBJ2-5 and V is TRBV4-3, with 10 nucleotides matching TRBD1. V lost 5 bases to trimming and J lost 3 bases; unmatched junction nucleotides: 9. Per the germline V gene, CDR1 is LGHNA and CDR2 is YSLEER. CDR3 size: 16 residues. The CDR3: CASSSTGTGAKETQYF. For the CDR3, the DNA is TGCGCCAGCAGCTCAACCGGGACAGGGGCGAAAGAGACCCAGTACTTC.

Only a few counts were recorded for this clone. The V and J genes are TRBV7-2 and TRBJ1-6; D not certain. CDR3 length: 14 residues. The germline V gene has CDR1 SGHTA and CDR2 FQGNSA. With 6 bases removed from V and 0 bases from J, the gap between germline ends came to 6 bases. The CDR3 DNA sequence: TGTGCCAGCAGGGAGAGCTCCTATAATTCACCCCTCCACTTT. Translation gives CASRESSYNSPLHF.

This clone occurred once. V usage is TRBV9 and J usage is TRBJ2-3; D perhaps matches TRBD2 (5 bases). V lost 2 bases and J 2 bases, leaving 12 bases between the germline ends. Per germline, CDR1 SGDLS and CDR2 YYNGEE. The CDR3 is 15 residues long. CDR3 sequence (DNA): TGTGCCAGCAGCGTGTCTACTAGGGACACAGATACGCAGTATTTT. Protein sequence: CASSVSTRDTDTQYF.

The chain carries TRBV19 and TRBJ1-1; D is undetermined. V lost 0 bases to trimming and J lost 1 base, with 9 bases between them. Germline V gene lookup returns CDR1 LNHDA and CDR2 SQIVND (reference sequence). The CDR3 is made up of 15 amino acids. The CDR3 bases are TGTGCCAGTAGTATAGACGAGGTATCGAACACTGAAGCTTTCTTT. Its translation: CASSIDEVSNTEAFF.

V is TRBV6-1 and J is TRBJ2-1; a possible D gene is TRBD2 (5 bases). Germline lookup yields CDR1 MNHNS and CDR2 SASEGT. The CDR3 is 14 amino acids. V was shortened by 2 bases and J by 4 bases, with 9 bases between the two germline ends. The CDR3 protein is CASSEQPGYNEQFF. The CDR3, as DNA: TGTGCCAGCAGTGAACAACCGGGGTACAATGAGCAGTTCTTC.

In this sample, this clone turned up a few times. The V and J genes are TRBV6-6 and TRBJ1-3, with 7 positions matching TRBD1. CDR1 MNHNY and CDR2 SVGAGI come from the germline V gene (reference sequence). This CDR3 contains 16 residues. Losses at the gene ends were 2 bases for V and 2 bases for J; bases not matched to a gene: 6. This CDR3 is CASSYPGGRTGNTIYF. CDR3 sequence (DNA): TGTGCCAGCAGTTACCCAGGGGGACGAACTGGAAACACCATATATTTT.

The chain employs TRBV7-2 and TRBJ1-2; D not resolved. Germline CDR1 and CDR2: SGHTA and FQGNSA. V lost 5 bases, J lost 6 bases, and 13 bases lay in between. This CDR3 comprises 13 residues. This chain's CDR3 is CASSQTPQDGYTF. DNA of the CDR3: TGTGCCAGCAGCCAAACCCCACAAGATGGCTACACCTTC.

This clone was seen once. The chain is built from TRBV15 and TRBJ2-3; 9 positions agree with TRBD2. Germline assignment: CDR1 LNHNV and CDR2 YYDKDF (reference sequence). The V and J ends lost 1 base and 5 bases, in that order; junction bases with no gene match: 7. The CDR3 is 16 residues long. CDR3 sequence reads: CATSRGFSGGVDTQYF. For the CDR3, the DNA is TGTGCCACCAGCAGAGGGTTTAGCGGGGGTGTAGATACGCAGTATTTT.

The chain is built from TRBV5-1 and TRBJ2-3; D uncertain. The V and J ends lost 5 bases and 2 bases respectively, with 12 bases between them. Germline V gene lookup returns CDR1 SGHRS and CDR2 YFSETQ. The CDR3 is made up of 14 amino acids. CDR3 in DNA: TGCGCCAGCAGATCGGGTTACTCCACAGATACGCAGTATTTT. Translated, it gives CASRSGYSTDTQYF.

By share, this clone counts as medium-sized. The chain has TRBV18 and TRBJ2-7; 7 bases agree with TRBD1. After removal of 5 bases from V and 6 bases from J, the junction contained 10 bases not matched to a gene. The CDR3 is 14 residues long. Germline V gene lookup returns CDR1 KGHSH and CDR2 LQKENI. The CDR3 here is CASSSDRVTVEQYF. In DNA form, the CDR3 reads TGTGCCAGCTCATCCGACAGGGTGACGGTCGAGCAGTACTTC. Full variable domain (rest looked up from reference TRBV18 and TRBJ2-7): NAGVMQNPRHLVRRRGQEARLRCSPMKGHSHVYWYRQLPEEGLKFMVYLQKENIIDESGMPKERFSAEFPKEGPSILRIQQVVRGDSAAYFCASSSDRVTVEQYFGPGTRLTVT.

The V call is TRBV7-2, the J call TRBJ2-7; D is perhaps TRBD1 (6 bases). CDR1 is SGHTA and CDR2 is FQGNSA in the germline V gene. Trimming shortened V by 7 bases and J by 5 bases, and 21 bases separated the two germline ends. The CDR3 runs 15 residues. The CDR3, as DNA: TGTGCCAGCACCCAGATGGAGAACAGGGCGCACGAGCAGTACTTC. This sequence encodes CASTQMENRAHEQYF.

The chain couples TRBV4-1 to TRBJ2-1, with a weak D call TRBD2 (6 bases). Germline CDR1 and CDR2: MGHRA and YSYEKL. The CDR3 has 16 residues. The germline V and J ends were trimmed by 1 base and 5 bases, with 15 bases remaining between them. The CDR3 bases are TGCGCCAGCAGCCAAGGAATGAGGGAGGTGAACAATGAGCAGTTCTTC. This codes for CASSQGMREVNNEQFF.

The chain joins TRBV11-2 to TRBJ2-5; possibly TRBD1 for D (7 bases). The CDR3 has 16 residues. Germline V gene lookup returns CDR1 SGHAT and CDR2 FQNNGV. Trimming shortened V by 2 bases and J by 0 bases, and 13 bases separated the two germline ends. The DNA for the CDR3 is TGTGCCAGCAGCTTACGCGGGACAGCCCACCAAGAGACCCAGTACTTC. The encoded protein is CASSLRGTAHQETQYF.

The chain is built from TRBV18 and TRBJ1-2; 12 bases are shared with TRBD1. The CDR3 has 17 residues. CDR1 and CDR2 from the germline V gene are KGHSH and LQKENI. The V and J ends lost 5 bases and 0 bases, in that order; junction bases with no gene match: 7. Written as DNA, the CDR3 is TGTGCCAGCTCAGCGGGACAGGGGGCGGTAGCTAACTATGGCTACACCTTC. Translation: CASSAGQGAVANYGYTF.

CDR3 protein: CASSRGGAEENYGYTF. CDR3 nucleotide sequence: TGTGCCAGCAGCCGAGGGGGGGCTGAAGAGAACTATGGCTACACCTTC. This chain links TRBV5-4 with TRBJ1-2; D perhaps matches TRBD1 (6 bases). CDR1 SGHNT and CDR2 YYREEE come from the germline V gene (reference sequence). The CDR3 runs 16 residues. V gave up 4 bases and J gave up 2 bases, with 18 bases separating them.